The 9 T cell receptor beta chains reported below all come from one sample, sequenced in a study of CD8+CD57+ T cells in acquired aplastic anemia. Previously, flow cytometry had revealed CD8+CD57+ cell expansion in the patients chosen for sequencing. TCR beta VDJ and CDR3 were profiled, and genomic DNA was the template. TCRdb redid the calling of the reads with MiXCR, one entry per CDR3 protein. The data show about 160,000 distinct CDR3 sequences, 70% to 75% seen once. Sequenced sample: sorted CD4+, CD8+, or CD8+CD57+ T cells (not recorded which) from PBMCs. The receptors stem from a human donor with aplastic anemia.

The V gene is TRBV24-1, the J gene TRBJ1-2; TRBD1 matches at 12 bases. The junction had 5 bases not matched to a gene; V was cut back by 5 bases and J by 2 bases. The length of the CDR3 is 16 residues. CDR1 KGHDR and CDR2 SFDVKD come from the germline V gene. CDR3 nucleotide sequence: TGTGCCACCAGTGCTAGGGGACAGGGGGCGAACTATGGCTACACCTTC. Its protein is CATSARGQGANYGYTF.

The chain recombines TRBV19 with TRBJ2-5, with 8 bases aligning to TRBD1. Per germline, CDR1 LNHDA and CDR2 SQIVND (reference sequence). CDR3 length equals 15 residues. J was trimmed by 2 bases and V by 1 base; bases with no gene match: 3. The CDR3 DNA reads as TGTGCCAGTAGTATAGGGACAGGGCCTCAAGAGACCCAGTACTTC. This translates into CASSIGTGPQETQYF.

The CDR3 DNA follows: TGCAGTGCTAGCTCCGGGACTGAGGGTATACAGCCCCAGCATTTT. Residues: CSASSGTEGIQPQHF. V usage is TRBV20-1 and J usage is TRBJ1-5; TRBD1 is a possible D gene (5 bases). V was clipped by 3 bases and J by 7 bases, with 19 bases between them. From germline, CDR1 is DFQATT and CDR2 SNEGSKA (reference sequence). The CDR3 covers 15 residues.

The table lists this clonotype with many counts. The CDR3 spells CAISGEDLAPPGELFF. The CDR3 coding sequence is TGTGCCATCAGTGGGGAGGATTTGGCCCCCCCCGGGGAGCTGTTTTTT. The chain has TRBV10-3 and TRBJ2-2; tentatively, D is TRBD2 (6 bases). The germline V gene encodes CDR1 ENHRY and CDR2 SYGVKD. The CDR3 runs to 16 residues. Trimming took 4 bases from V and 6 from J, leaving 18 bases between them.

The chain recombines TRBV10-1 with TRBJ1-1; D remains ambiguous. V lost 5 bases to trimming and J lost 5 bases, with 12 bases between them. The CDR3 extends over 13 amino acids. Germline V gene data show CDR1 as WNHNN and CDR2 as SYGVQD (reference sequence). CDR3 DNA sequence: TGCGCCAGCAGTTCCAGTGGGTGGACTGAAGCTTTCTTT. As protein: CASSSSGWTEAFF.

The chain recombines TRBV20-1 with TRBJ2-7, with D unresolved. CDR3 length: 11 amino acids. Germline V gene data show CDR1 as DFQATT and CDR2 as SNEGSKA (reference sequence). V lost 1 base, J lost 4 bases, and 5 bases lay in between. The CDR3 sequence is CSARGRYEQYF. DNA for the CDR3: TGCAGTGCTAGAGGTCGATACGAGCAGTACTTC.

This chain uses TRBV29-1 with TRBJ2-5; TRBD2 is a possible D gene (6 bases). CDR3 length: 13 amino acids. Germline V gene data show CDR1 as SQVTM and CDR2 as ANQGSEA. Between the trimmed V and J ends, which lost 5 bases and 5 bases, there was a span of 15 bases. The CDR3 DNA follows: TGCAGCGTTAGCATGTCTAGCGCGGAGACCCAGTACTTC. Translation: CSVSMSSAETQYF.

This clonotype was observed many times. The chain recombines TRBV11-3 with TRBJ2-2; perhaps TRBD1 as D (6 bases). In germline, CDR1 is SGHNT, CDR2 YENEEA. The CDR3 has 15 residues. With 1 base removed from V and 6 bases from J, the gap between germline ends came to 12 bases. The CDR3 region is CASSLGTGKAGELFF. The CDR3 DNA is TGTGCCAGCAGCTTAGGCACAGGGAAGGCCGGGGAGCTGTTTTTT.

The chain joins TRBV20-1 to TRBJ2-1; a weak D match, TRBD2 (5 bases). Per germline, CDR1 DFQATT and CDR2 SNEGSKA (reference sequence). This CDR3 spans 14 amino acids. The V and J ends lost 6 bases and 7 bases respectively, with 19 bases between them. The CDR3 coding sequence is TGCAGTGCCCCACGGGAAGAGTCGGGTAATGAGCAGTTCTTC. Encoded protein: CSAPREESGNEQFF.